Each of the 16 T cell receptor beta chains below was sequenced from the same sample in a study of T cell responses to AZD1222 COVID-19 vaccine. The repertoire was sequenced with immunoSEQ multiplex PCR; TCRdb's copy has only in-frame clones and lacks some. This table has some 110,000 clones, more than 75% appearing once. The specimen comprised peripheral blood, sampled on day 0 of AZD1222 vaccination. These TCRs come from an adult in good health.

The chain links TRBV6-2 or TRBV6-3 to TRBJ2-1, with a weak D call TRBD2 (5 bases). V shed 0 bases and J shed 9 bases, with 12 bases lying between them. The germline V gene encodes CDR1 MNHEY and CDR2 SVGEGT. The length of the CDR3 is 14 residues. CDR3 protein: CASSYSFRGGEQFF. Written as DNA, the CDR3 is TGTGCCAGCAGTTACTCATTCCGAGGAGGTGAGCAGTTCTTC.

V usage is TRBV5-8 and J usage is TRBJ2-5; D gene uncertain. This CDR3 spans 11 amino acids. V dropped 4 bases and J dropped 2 bases, with 3 bases sitting between them. Germline lookup yields CDR1 SGHTS and CDR2 YDEGEE. CDR3 DNA: TGTGCCAGCAGCCCACAAGAGACCCAGTACTTC. It translates to CASSPQETQYF.

This clone has just one count. The CDR3 here is CASSLWRSEQYF. CDR3 DNA sequence: TGTGCCAGCAGTTTGTGGAGGTCTGAGCAGTACTTC. This chain links TRBV12-3 or TRBV12-4 with TRBJ2-7; D might be TRBD2 (5 bases). The CDR3 runs 12 residues. The V and J ends lost 3 bases and 7 bases respectively, with 10 bases between them.

This CDR3 is CASKGPPRWRGPSNQPQHF. The CDR3 region has the DNA TGTGCCAGCAAAGGCCCGCCGAGGTGGAGGGGGCCTTCCAATCAGCCCCAGCATTTT. V and J are TRBV21-1 and TRBJ1-5; the table assigns TRBD1, which was not confirmed against the DNA. TRBV21-1 is given as a pseudogene. The CDR3 has 19 residues.

The rearrangement joins TRBV9 to TRBJ1-2; D may be TRBD1 (5 bases). CDR3 length: 14 residues. The V end lost 0 bases, the J end lost 5 bases, and 11 bases lay between the germline ends. The germline CDR1 and CDR2 sequences are SGDLS and YYNGEE. The CDR3: CASSVDGTEYGYTF. CDR3 DNA sequence: TGTGCCAGCAGCGTAGATGGGACGGAGTATGGCTACACCTTC.

This clone has just a few counts. The chain recombines TRBV2 with TRBJ1-6, with 7 bases aligning to TRBD1. The CDR3 runs 14 residues. The junction had 9 bases not matched to a gene; V was cut back by 6 bases and J by 10 bases. Germline values: CDR1 SNHLY, CDR2 FYNNEI. The DNA of the CDR3 is TGTGCCAGCAGCCCCCGGGACAGCAGGTCACCCCTCCACTTT. As protein: CASSPRDSRSPLHF.

J is TRBJ2-3 and V is TRBV25-1; D not certain. Germline CDR1 and CDR2: MGHDK and SYGVNS. V was clipped by 1 base and J by 0 bases, with 8 bases between them. The CDR3 is 15 residues long. The CDR3 protein is CASSEFPDSTDTQYF. CDR3 in DNA: TGTGCCAGCAGTGAATTCCCCGACAGCACAGATACGCAGTATTTT.

CDR3 loop: CASSPPAGATYEQYF. In DNA, the CDR3 is TGTGCCAGCTCACCCCCGGCAGGGGCTACCTACGAGCAGTACTTC. The chain is built from TRBV18 and TRBJ2-7, with D perhaps TRBD1 (6 bases). Per germline, CDR1 KGHSH and CDR2 LQKENI. V was trimmed by 3 bases and J by 2 bases, leaving 14 bases between them. The length of the CDR3 is 15 residues.

This sequence joins TRBV27 and TRBJ2-2, with 7 positions matching TRBD1. The germline CDR1 and CDR2 sequences are MNHEY and SMNVEV (reference sequence). Trimming took 5 bases from V and 3 from J; bases not matched to a gene: 6. The CDR3 sequence is 15 residues long. The CDR3 DNA follows: TGTGCCAGCAGTATAACAGGGGCGTACACCGGGGAGCTGTTTTTT. This translates into CASSITGAYTGELFF.

The chain employs TRBV2 and TRBJ2-4; D call uncertain. Trimming pared 7 bases from V and 0 bases from J, leaving 13 bases between. CDR1 and CDR2 (germline): SNHLY, FYNNEI. The CDR3 extends over 15 amino acids. CDR3 amino acids: CASTGPARAKNIQYF. In nucleotides, the CDR3 is TGTGCCAGCACTGGACCTGCGAGAGCCAAAAACATTCAGTACTTC.

This clone was seen only a few times. The gene calls are TRBV25-1 and TRBJ2-3; D ambiguous. The CDR3 is 11 amino acids. Trimming removed 8 bases from V and 4 bases from J, with 7 bases in between. CDR1 is MGHDK and CDR2 is SYGVNS in the germline V gene. Here the CDR3 reads CASRMADTQYF. CDR3 DNA: TGTGCCAGCCGAATGGCAGATACGCAGTATTTT.

This clone appeared a few times. The chain links TRBV7-9 to TRBJ1-6; a weak D match, TRBD1 (5 bases). The CDR3 is 16 residues long. V shed 1 base and J shed 8 bases, with 15 bases lying between them. The germline V gene has CDR1 SEHNR and CDR2 FQNEAQ (reference sequence). This CDR3 reads CASSLGGAWGDSPLHF. The CDR3 nucleotides are TGTGCCAGCAGCTTAGGGGGAGCCTGGGGGGATTCACCCCTCCACTTT. The whole variable domain, filled in from reference TRBV7-9 and TRBJ1-6, reads DTGVSQNPRHKITKRGQNVTFRCDPISEHNRLYWYRQTLGQGPEFLTYFQNEAQLEKSRLLSDRFSAERPKGSFSTLEIQRTEQGDSAMYLCASSLGGAWGDSPLHFGNGTRLTVT.

The genes are TRBV28 and TRBJ2-7; possibly TRBD2 for D (5 bases). Germline V gene lookup returns CDR1 MDHEN and CDR2 SYDVKM. V lost 10 bases and J lost 6, with 19 bases in between. The CDR3 has 13 residues. The CDR3 DNA sequence: TGTGCCACCACCGATCCGGGGTTCGGCGAGCAGTACTTC. Residues: CATTDPGFGEQYF.

The chain carries TRBV7-9 and TRBJ2-5; D possibly corresponds to TRBD2 (6 bases). The CDR3 runs 16 residues. Germline CDR1 reads SEHNR; CDR2 reads FQNEAQ (reference sequence). Trimming shortened V by 1 base and J by 3 bases, and 15 bases separated the two germline ends. The chain's CDR3 is CASSLGGGGSEETQYF. CDR3 bases: TGTGCCAGCAGCTTAGGGGGAGGAGGCTCCGAAGAGACCCAGTACTTC.

V is TRBV5-1 and J is TRBJ2-2, with D perhaps TRBD2 (5 bases). The germline V gene has CDR1 SGHRS and CDR2 YFSETQ. CDR3 length equals 15 residues. V lost 0 bases, J lost 4 bases, and 10 bases lay in between. The CDR3 spells CASSLAPGSTGELFF. The CDR3 nucleotides read TGCGCCAGCAGCTTGGCCCCTGGGAGCACCGGGGAGCTGTTTTTT.

There are a few counts of this clone. The J gene is TRBJ1-1, the V gene TRBV7-9; tentatively, D is TRBD1 (6 bases). V was trimmed by 2 bases and J by 6 bases, leaving 13 bases between them. There are 14 residues in the CDR3. Per the germline V gene, CDR1 is SEHNR and CDR2 is FQNEAQ (reference sequence). The CDR3, as DNA: TGTGCCAGCAGCTTATGGGGGCGCGGAGCTGAAGCTTTCTTT. It codes for CASSLWGRGAEAFF.